This T cell receptor (beta chain) was profiled in a study of blood T cell repertoires in COVID-19 (TCRdb year 2020). In terms of the full investigation: Collaborator samples came from the United States, Italy and Spain and covered acute and convalescent phases of COVID-19. The samples were drawn from the first 160 participants of the ongoing ImmuneRACE study and from 950 to 1,500 subjects provided by 6 global collaborators. Sample metadata almost always included a de-identified subject ID, COVID-19 status, age in years and sex. Where available, HLA class I and class II types were obtained from metadata supplied by the sample provider rather than from assay-based typing. Deeply sampled blood TCRbeta repertoires from subjects exposed to, actively infected with, or recovered from COVID-19 were included in the dataset. The repertoires were released in a freely available public database intended as a resource for research on the immune response to SARS-CoV-2. The prospective study material was composed of cDNA or gDNA derived from T cells, B-cell-depleted T cells, or PBMCs.

From the cysteine up to the phenylalanine, the CDR3 has a length of 13 residues. Of all the DNA, just the CDR3 is kept, 39 bases in frame from base 1. V is shortened by 0 bases, J by 4 bases, and the region joining them spans 7 bases. According to the germline V gene (reference sequence), CDR1 reads GTSNPN and CDR2 reads SVGIG. Worth noting for this clone: It has no known antigen specificity. Base qualities were left out, and no much larger clone turns up one base away.

TCRbeta CDR3 regions were amplified from genomic DNA by means of the immunoSEQ Assay, a bias-controlled multiplex PCR. Regarding the original processing steps: The number of nucleated cells in each sample was estimated by amplification of reference gene primers within the assay. To quantify the absolute abundance of each unique TCRbeta CDR3 rearrangement, sequence reads were collapsed and filtered. Productive Simpson clonality was computed per sample as the square root of Simpson's diversity index over productive rearrangements. The clones in this table, taken by TCRdb from immuneACCESS, are in-frame only. Not every clone is retained; where verified, under half of the shortfall comes from an unresolved V gene, and the cause of the rest is unknown. From that table come the V and J calls and clone size; the DNA was used to work out D and trimming. The sample has about 140,000 clones on record, around 84% of them singletons. The top ten hold around 5% of the sample.

The collaborating institutions used their own protocols to collect whole blood in K2EDTA tubes. Collaborator samples were shipped for TCRbeta analysis as frozen whole blood, isolated PBMCs, or DNA extracted from either sample type. Paper-wide results and their limitations: The quantity of clinical and demographic metadata differed by source and by participant and was supplied without curation.

The receptor comes from a human donor in a cohort sampled during active COVID-19. The chain uses TRBV30 and TRBJ1-5; the D gene is perhaps TRBD1, on 6 matching bases. Sequenced input: peripheral blood. CDR3 reads: CAWSVQGNQPQHF. The nucleotide sequence is TGTGCCTGGAGTGTACAGGGTAATCAGCCCCAGCATTTT.